Listed here is a single TCR beta chain. Its target is not known. This specimen belongs to a study of cytomegalovirus exposure and HLA in healthy donors. Study-wide results and limits: The study found most TCR sequences rare, yet found some public TCRs in many donors.

The method was immunoSEQ multiplex PCR; TCRdb's version includes in-frame clones alone and lacks a portion of them. The sample lists roughly 180,000 clones, roughly 86% occurring once. V was pared by 4 bases and J by 2 bases, with 13 bases between. The CDR3 length is 15 residues. CDR1 and CDR2 (germline): MNHNS, SASEGT. This clonotype was sampled from a man younger than 45 in good health and CMV-seropositive. The genes are TRBV6-1 and TRBJ2-3; D possibly corresponds to TRBD2 (5 bases). Sequencing input: PBMCs. CDR3 amino acids: CASSVSRGDTDTQYF. Written as DNA, the CDR3 is TGTGCCAGCAGTGTTAGCCGGGGTGACACAGATACGCAGTATTTT.